The present T cell receptor beta chain was sequenced within a study of CD8+ T cells in alopecia areata. The germline CDR1 and CDR2 sequences are LNHDA and SQIVND (reference sequence). V was cut by 4 bases and J by 5 bases, with 17 bases left in between. The CDR3 totals 15 residues. cDNA prepared by RNA extraction and subsequent reverse transcription served as the template for sequencing. The method was immunoSEQ multiplex PCR; TCRdb's version includes in-frame clones alone and lacks a portion of them. The data contain under 250,000 clones, more than 45% of them singletons. The chain has TRBV19 and TRBJ2-5; D might be TRBD1 (6 bases). Sequencing used CD4+ T cells sorted from blood, obtained at week 0. The receptor's source is a human donor with alopecia areata. The CDR3 coding sequence is TGTGCCAGTAGTACAGGGGAGCCCTTAAGGGAGACCCAGTACTTC. This encodes CASSTGEPLRETQYF. Filled out from reference TRBV19 and TRBJ2-5, the complete variable domain reads DGGITQSPKYLFRKEGQNVTLSCEQNLNHDAMYWYRQDPGQGLRLIYYSQIVNDFQKGDIAEGYSVSREKKESFPLTVTSAQKNPTAFYLCASSTGEPLRETQYFGPGTRLLVL.